The 20 T cell receptor beta chains below come from one sample, sequenced in a study of neoadjuvant anti-PD-1 for oral cavity cancer. The repertoire was sequenced with immunoSEQ multiplex PCR; TCRdb's copy has only in-frame clones and lacks some. The sample gives some 16,000 clones, 55% to 70% of which show up once; about 2.7% is in the top ten. This specimen consisted of PBMCs, obtained before nivolumab (anti-PD-1) treatment. These receptors were taken from a person between 35 and 79 years old with oral cavity squamous cell carcinoma.

The chain carries TRBV28 and TRBJ1-1; 12 bases agree with TRBD1. Trimming at V came to 6 bases and at J to 10 bases, leaving 6 bases not matched to a gene. The CDR3 totals 13 residues. Germline CDR1 reads MDHEN; CDR2 reads SYDVKM. The CDR3 loop is CASRTGQGARAFF. The CDR3 DNA follows: TGTGCCAGCAGGACGGGACAGGGGGCGCGAGCTTTCTTT.

The chain employs TRBV10-3 and TRBJ2-1, with 8 nucleotides matching TRBD2. The CDR3 has 16 amino acids. Germline V gene lookup returns CDR1 ENHRY and CDR2 SYGVKD. J was trimmed by 8 bases and V by 0 bases; bases with no gene match: 9. The CDR3 loop is CAISESGAGEADEQFF. The DNA of the CDR3 is TGTGCCATCAGTGAGTCCGGAGCGGGAGAGGCTGATGAGCAGTTCTTC.

The J gene is TRBJ1-1, the V gene TRBV11-2; TRBD1 is a possible D gene (5 bases). V lost 2 bases to trimming and J lost 3 bases, with 13 bases between them. This CDR3 has 15 residues. In germline, CDR1 is SGHAT, CDR2 FQNNGV. As DNA, the CDR3 is TGTGCCAGCAGCTTACGACAGCTCTTTGACACTGAAGCTTTCTTT. Translating gives CASSLRQLFDTEAFF.

The J gene is TRBJ1-2, the V gene TRBV6-6; 8 nucleotides match TRBD1. This CDR3 is built from 16 residues. Germline V gives CDR1 MNHNY, CDR2 SVGAGI (reference sequence). The trim removed 2 bases at V and 4 bases at J, leaving 9 bases unmatched. CDR3 sequence (DNA): TGTGCCAGCAGTTACGGCCGGGACAGGACCTTCTATGGCTACACCTTC. Translating it yields CASSYGRDRTFYGYTF.

The V gene is TRBV7-9, the J gene TRBJ2-7; 8 nucleotides align to TRBD1. CDR3 length: 16 amino acids. CDR1 is SEHNR, CDR2 FQNEAQ, per germline (reference sequence). Trimming removed 6 bases from V and 1 base from J; junction bases left unmatched: 11. Here the CDR3 DNA reads TGTGCCAGCAGTTTTTCCGGGACAGGCGTTTCCTACGAGCAGTACTTC. As protein: CASSFSGTGVSYEQYF. The whole variable domain, filled in from reference TRBV7-9 and TRBJ2-7, reads DTGVSQNPRHKITKRGQNVTFRCDPISEHNRLYWYRQTLGQGPEFLTYFQNEAQLEKSRLLSDRFSAERPKGSFSTLEIQRTEQGDSAMYLCASSFSGTGVSYEQYFGPGTRLTVT.

This chain links TRBV5-1 with TRBJ2-7; 9 positions match TRBD1. Germline trimming cut 4 bases from V and 0 bases from J; bases unmatched to any gene: 2. The CDR3 contains 14 residues. The germline gives CDR1 SGHRS, CDR2 YFSETQ. The CDR3 DNA reads TGCGCCAGCAGCCTGGACAGGGGCTCCTACGAGCAGTACTTC. Protein: CASSLDRGSYEQYF. The full variable domain, rest sourced from reference TRBV5-1 and TRBJ2-7, is KAGVTQTPRYLIKTRGQQVTLSCSPISGHRSVSWYQQTPGQGLQFLFEYFSETQRNKGNFPGRFSGRQFSNSRSEMNVSTLELGDSALYLCASSLDRGSYEQYFGPGTRLTVT.

This clone showed up just a few times. As DNA, the CDR3 is TGTGCCAGCAGCTTATCCGGCTCTGAAGCTTTCTTT. It translates to CASSLSGSEAFF. This chain connects TRBV25-1 to TRBJ1-1, with D unclear. Germline lookup yields CDR1 MGHDK and CDR2 SYGVNS. V dropped 6 bases and J dropped 6 bases, with 11 bases sitting between them. This CDR3 has 12 residues.

The J gene is TRBJ2-2, the V gene TRBV9; D gene unclear. Trimming cost V 2 bases and J 0 bases, with 11 bases left between them. The CDR3 consists of 16 residues. Germline CDR1 reads SGDLS; CDR2 reads YYNGEE. CDR3 in amino acids: CASSVYGDSNTGELFF. Written as DNA, the CDR3 is TGTGCCAGCAGCGTCTATGGGGATTCGAACACCGGGGAGCTGTTTTTT.

V is TRBV5-1 and J is TRBJ2-3, with a weak D call TRBD2 (6 bases). The CDR3 runs 18 residues. Trimming shortened V by 0 bases and J by 3 bases, and 20 bases separated the two germline ends. Germline-derived CDR1 and CDR2 are SGHRS and YFSETQ. This CDR3 is CASSLDNPGSYGTDTQYF. CDR3 in DNA: TGCGCCAGCAGCTTGGACAATCCCGGGAGCTACGGTACAGATACGCAGTATTTT.

V usage is TRBV29-1 and J usage is TRBJ1-1; D remains unclear. The CDR3 contains 12 residues. V lost 7 bases and J lost 1, with 10 bases in between. CDR1 and CDR2 from the germline V gene are SQVTM and ANQGSEA. CDR3 residues: CSALWANTEAFF. Written as DNA, the CDR3 is TGCAGCGCCCTCTGGGCGAACACTGAAGCTTTCTTT.

This chain uses TRBV30 with TRBJ2-3, with no clear D. Trimming stripped 0 bases from V and 7 bases from J, with 8 bases between. The CDR3 contains 12 residues. Germline lookup yields CDR1 GTSNPN and CDR2 SVGIG (reference sequence). Written as DNA, the CDR3 is TGTGCCTGGAGTGTACCCCTTAATACGCAGTATTTT. Encoded protein: CAWSVPLNTQYF.

V usage is TRBV28 and J usage is TRBJ2-7, with a tentative D call TRBD2 (7 bases). The germline CDR1 and CDR2 sequences are MDHEN and SYDVKM. Trimming shortened V by 6 bases and J by 2 bases, and 14 bases separated the two germline ends. The CDR3 runs to 14 residues. CDR3 bases: TGTGCCAGCAGAAGGGGGACTAACACCTACGAGCAGTACTTC. Translated: CASRRGTNTYEQYF.

The chain uses TRBV27 and TRBJ1-2, with a weak D call TRBD1 (5 bases). The CDR3 extends over 15 amino acids. Germline V gives CDR1 MNHEY, CDR2 SMNVEV (reference sequence). V was cut by 5 bases and J by 2 bases, with 15 bases left in between. CDR3 amino acids: CASSPRQGYNYGYTF. CDR3 bases: TGTGCCAGCAGTCCAAGGCAGGGATACAACTATGGCTACACCTTC.

The table lists this clone with a few counts. The V call is TRBV10-2, the J call TRBJ1-5; 7 positions match TRBD1. V lost 6 bases to trimming and J lost 3 bases; unmatched junction nucleotides: 2. The CDR3 has 13 residues. The germline gives CDR1 WSHSY, CDR2 SAAADI. In DNA form, the CDR3 reads TGCGCCAGCAGAGGACAGGCCAATCAGCCCCAGCATTTT. Translating it yields CASRGQANQPQHF.

The rearrangement uses TRBV6-1 and TRBJ2-3; D perhaps matches TRBD2 (6 bases). The CDR3 loop spans 15 amino acids. Germline V gene lookup returns CDR1 MNHNS and CDR2 SASEGT. Trimming stripped 3 bases from V and 8 bases from J, with 18 bases between. The CDR3 loop is CASSDLGTASGTQYF. For the CDR3, the DNA is TGTGCCAGCAGTGATCTAGGGACTGCATCAGGTACGCAGTATTTT.

This clone has a single count. The chain is built from TRBV7-8 and TRBJ1-5; the match to TRBD1 covers 8 bases. Germline V lookup: CDR1 SGHVS, CDR2 FQNEAQ. V trimming: 5 bases; J trimming: 3 bases; junction bases outside the gene matches: 12. The CDR3 is 17 amino acids. The DNA for the CDR3 is TGTGCCAGCAGCCCCCGGACAGGGCCCTCCTACAATCAGCCCCAGCATTTT. It is translated as CASSPRTGPSYNQPQHF. Supplemented by reference TRBV7-8 and TRBJ1-5, the full variable domain reads GAGVSQSPRYKVAKRGQDVALRCDPISGHVSLFWYQQALGQGPEFLTYFQNEAQLDKSGLPSDRFFAERPEGSVSTLKIQRTQQEDSAVYLCASSPRTGPSYNQPQHFGDGTRLSIL.

The chain carries TRBV7-9 and TRBJ2-6; 12 bases map to TRBD2. V lost 4 bases, J lost 2 bases, and 6 bases stayed unmatched. CDR1 and CDR2 (germline): SEHNR, FQNEAQ (reference sequence). The CDR3 has 18 amino acids. CDR3 DNA: TGTGCCAGCAGCTGGAGACTAGCGGGAGTCACTGGGGCCAACGTCCTGACTTTC. It specifies CASSWRLAGVTGANVLTF.

This clone was observed a handful of times. The chain combines TRBV5-8 with TRBJ1-1; 8 bases are shared with TRBD1. The junction had 2 bases not matched to a gene; V was cut back by 3 bases and J by 4 bases. The CDR3 has 13 amino acids. The germline V gene encodes CDR1 SGHTS and CDR2 YDEGEE. CDR3 bases: TGTGCCAGCAGCTCCACAGGGGGCACTGAAGCTTTCTTT. It encodes CASSSTGGTEAFF.

The chain employs TRBV9 and TRBJ2-2; 8 nucleotides align to TRBD2. The CDR3 sequence is 16 residues long. With 0 bases clipped from V and 0 bases from J, the junction kept 1 base outside the gene matches. Germline loops: CDR1 SGDLS, CDR2 YYNGEE. CDR3 sequence (DNA): TGTGCCAGCAGCGTAGGCGGGAGGTCGAACACCGGGGAGCTGTTTTTT. This gives the protein CASSVGGRSNTGELFF.

V usage is TRBV29-1 and J usage is TRBJ2-6, with D maybe TRBD1 (6 bases). With 3 bases removed from V and 4 bases from J, the gap between germline ends came to 10 bases. Germline V gives CDR1 SQVTM, CDR2 ANQGSEA. CDR3 length equals 14 residues. In DNA, the CDR3 is TGCAGCGTTGACACAGGGTTAGGGGCCAACGTCCTGACTTTC. Its translation: CSVDTGLGANVLTF.